This T cell receptor beta chain was sequenced in a study of blood T cells in healthy people across ages. Study background: Researchers report that template switching captured about one barcoded beta molecule per two T cells.

Next came a second PCR, run for about 7 to 12 cycles, which used a sample-barcoded 5' primer along with a J-beta primer mix. Each CDR3 protein is one row after TCRdb ran MiXCR on the 5' RACE reads. The table includes 750,000 to 950,000 distinct CDR3 sequences, almost 30% detected once. The germline V and J ends were trimmed by 0 bases and 2 bases, with 17 bases remaining between them. The CDR3 covers 16 residues. Germline CDR1 is DFQATT and CDR2 is SNEGSKA (reference sequence). This clonotype was observed a few times. These data are also associated with another study on T cells of mothers and their children.

The sequenced material came from blood. The receptor's source is a middle-aged woman in good health. The chain employs TRBV20-1 and TRBJ2-7, with D possibly being TRBD1 (6 bases). The DNA for the CDR3 is TGCAGTGCTAGAGATAGTTTACAGGACAGCACCTACGAGCAGTACTTC. Amino acid sequence: CSARDSLQDSTYEQYF.